These 12 T cell receptor beta chains share one sample of origin, sequenced in a study of cytotoxic CD8 clonotypes in ibrutinib-treated CLL. Profiling relied on immunoSEQ multiplex PCR, and the TCRdb table lists in-frame clones only, not all of them. In the table there are tens of thousands of clones, approximately 62% of which are singletons. The sample in question was PBMCs, obtained after 12 months of ibrutinib treatment. The receptors shown here come from a human donor with chronic lymphocytic leukemia.

In its sample, this clone was seen a few times. V usage is TRBV5-1 and J usage is TRBJ2-3; the match to TRBD2 covers 10 bases. This CDR3 region has 13 residues. The junction had 7 bases not matched to a gene; V was cut back by 6 bases and J by 9 bases. Germline V gene lookup returns CDR1 SGHRS and CDR2 YFSETQ. For the CDR3, the DNA is TGCGCCAGCACAACTAGCGGGATGGTGACGCAGTATTTT. Translated, it gives CASTTSGMVTQYF.

The chain carries TRBV10-1 and TRBJ2-7, with TRBD2 matching over 11 bases. CDR3 length: 15 residues. With V trimmed by 10 bases and J by 4 bases, 12 bases remained unmatched. CDR1 and CDR2 from the germline V gene are WNHNN and SYGVQD (reference sequence). CDR3 residues: CAITVGLADQYEQYF. As DNA, the CDR3 is TGCGCCATTACGGTGGGACTAGCGGACCAGTACGAGCAGTACTTC.

The rearrangement joins TRBV5-4 to TRBJ2-1; D is perhaps TRBD2 (6 bases). CDR1 is SGHNT, CDR2 YYREEE, per germline (reference sequence). Trimming stripped 4 bases from V and 7 bases from J, with 12 bases between. The CDR3 spans 13 residues. CDR3 in DNA: TGTGCCAGCAGCATAGCGGAGTGGAATGAGCAGTTCTTC. Its protein product is CASSIAEWNEQFF. The full variable domain, in which reference TRBV5-4 and TRBJ2-1 provide the parts outside the CDR3, is ETGVTQSPTHLIKTRGQQVTLRCSSQSGHNTVSWYQQALGQGPQFIFQYYREEENGRGNFPPRFSGLQFPNYSSELNVNALELDDSALYLCASSIAEWNEQFFGPGTRLTVL.

This clone was found many times. This chain uses TRBV4-2 with TRBJ2-1; D ambiguous. The CDR3 sequence is 13 residues long. From germline, CDR1 is LGHNA and CDR2 YNFKEQ. Between the trimmed V and J ends, which lost 0 bases and 8 bases, there was a span of 8 bases. The CDR3 nucleotides are TGTGCCAGCAGCCAAGAATTCCTCGATGAGCAGTTCTTC. Translating it yields CASSQEFLDEQFF.

The CDR3 protein is CASSRGGEDTQYF. DNA of the CDR3: TGTGCCAGCTCCCGGGGGGGCGAAGATACGCAGTATTTT. V usage is TRBV6-5 and J usage is TRBJ2-3; 8 nucleotides agree with TRBD2. This CDR3 has 13 residues. The trim removed 8 bases at V and 5 bases at J, leaving 6 bases unmatched. Germline V gene sequence: CDR1 MNHEY, CDR2 SVGAGI.

J is TRBJ1-1 and V is TRBV19; the D gene is possibly TRBD1 (5 bases). This CDR3 is built from 15 residues. Germline V lookup: CDR1 LNHDA, CDR2 SQIVND (reference sequence). Trimming took off 7 bases at V and 0 bases at J, with 15 bases between the two ends. DNA of the CDR3: TGTGCCAGTAATCAGGGTTTGGGGATGAACACTGAAGCTTTCTTT. It specifies CASNQGLGMNTEAFF.

This clone appeared a few times. V is TRBV5-1 and J is TRBJ1-6, with D possibly matching TRBD1 (5 bases). CDR1 is SGHRS and CDR2 is YFSETQ in the germline V gene. There are 18 residues in the CDR3. V was trimmed by 1 base and J by 0 bases, leaving 14 bases between them. The CDR3 is CASSLRRDGSSYNSPLHF. The CDR3 DNA is TGCGCCAGCAGCTTGAGACGGGACGGGAGCTCCTATAATTCACCCCTCCACTTT.

This clone is termed medium-sized (0.01 to 0.1%). The genes are TRBV18 and TRBJ1-1, with D possibly TRBD1 on 5 matching bases. The CDR3 loop spans 15 amino acids. V was shortened by 6 bases and J by 1 base, with 15 bases between the two germline ends. CDR1 and CDR2 (germline): KGHSH, LQKENI. CDR3 residues: CASSPGTTSNTEAFF. In DNA, the CDR3 is TGTGCCAGCTCCCCCGGGACTACTTCGAACACTGAAGCTTTCTTT.

This clone was detected ten times or more. This chain uses TRBV2 with TRBJ2-7; the D gene is possibly TRBD1 (5 bases). There are 12 residues in the CDR3. Looked up from germline, CDR1 is SNHLY and CDR2 is FYNNEI. The V end lost 5 bases, the J end lost 9 bases, and 14 bases lay between the germline ends. The chain's CDR3 is CASSLSPGLQYF. CDR3 nucleotides: TGTGCCAGCAGTTTAAGCCCAGGGTTGCAGTACTTC.

This clone showed up just a few times. This sequence joins TRBV5-4 and TRBJ2-2; 7 nucleotides match TRBD1. The CDR3 sequence is 15 residues long. Germline CDR1 reads SGHNT; CDR2 reads YYREEE (reference sequence). The V segment lost 4 bases and the J segment 7 bases; nucleotides outside the gene matches: 10. Here the CDR3 DNA reads TGTGCCAGCAGCCCCTCGACAGGGAATAGCGGGGAGCTGTTTTTT. It translates to CASSPSTGNSGELFF.

The V call is TRBV20-1, the J call TRBJ2-3; D call uncertain. In germline, CDR1 is DFQATT, CDR2 SNEGSKA (reference sequence). There are 11 residues in the CDR3. Trimming took 6 bases from V and 6 from J, leaving 10 bases between them. CDR3 coding DNA: TGCAGTGCCCCTTTGCTGGATACGCAGTATTTT. Residues: CSAPLLDTQYF.

The genes are TRBV28 and TRBJ1-2; no clear D. This CDR3 has 13 residues. Looked up from germline, CDR1 is MDHEN and CDR2 is SYDVKM. Trimming took 10 bases from V and 5 from J, leaving 17 bases between them. The CDR3 loop reads CATLEGGRYGYTF. Here the CDR3 DNA reads TGTGCCACCCTAGAGGGAGGAAGGTATGGCTACACCTTC.